This T cell receptor beta chain was recovered during a study of control samples from healthy donors and cancer patients. This clone was recorded only once. TCRdb's table, derived via immunoSEQ multiplex PCR, lists solely in-frame clones and lacks some. The sample carries roughly 190,000 clones, around 92% recorded once. CDR1 is SGHKS, CDR2 YYEKEE, per germline (reference sequence). V gave up 4 bases and J gave up 1 base, with 11 bases separating them. The CDR3 extends over 15 amino acids. The V and J genes are TRBV5-5 and TRBJ2-2; D could derive from TRBD1 or TRBD2 (5 bases each). This sequence originates from a woman in her twenties or thirties in good health. Sequencing was performed on blood. The CDR3 sequence: CASSGRDGNTGELFF. The CDR3 DNA sequence: TGTGCCAGCAGCGGCCGGGACGGGAACACCGGGGAGCTGTTTTTT.